One TCR beta chain is described in this entry. What it binds is not known. From germline, CDR1 is LGHDT and CDR2 YNNKEL (reference sequence). V shed 4 bases, J shed 5 bases, and the junction held 11 bases outside the gene matches. This CDR3 is built from 18 residues. TCRdb re-derived calls from the reads in MiXCR, one entry per CDR3 protein. The sample lists 300,000 to 400,000 distinct CDR3 sequences, approximately 9.5% occurring once. The data stem from a study of T cell repertoires in cytomegalovirus infection. Study details: Carrying CMV and the relevant HLA type showed in public TCR beta signatures.

Study findings and constraints: Accumulated public TCR beta family frequency recognized individuals carrying CMV together with the relevant HLA. Ex vivo responses were dominated by HLA-C-restricted CMV-specific TCR beta clonotypes.

Sequences were obtained from PBMCs. The V and J genes are TRBV3-1 and TRBJ2-2, with 12 bases matching TRBD2. The origin of this receptor is a human donor in good health (CMV status not recorded). Some clones in this sample may be carry-over from other donors' samples. The CDR3: CASSLESMTSGSTGELFF. The CDR3 DNA reads TGTGCCAGCAGCCTAGAGTCCATGACTAGCGGGAGTACCGGGGAGCTGTTTTTT.